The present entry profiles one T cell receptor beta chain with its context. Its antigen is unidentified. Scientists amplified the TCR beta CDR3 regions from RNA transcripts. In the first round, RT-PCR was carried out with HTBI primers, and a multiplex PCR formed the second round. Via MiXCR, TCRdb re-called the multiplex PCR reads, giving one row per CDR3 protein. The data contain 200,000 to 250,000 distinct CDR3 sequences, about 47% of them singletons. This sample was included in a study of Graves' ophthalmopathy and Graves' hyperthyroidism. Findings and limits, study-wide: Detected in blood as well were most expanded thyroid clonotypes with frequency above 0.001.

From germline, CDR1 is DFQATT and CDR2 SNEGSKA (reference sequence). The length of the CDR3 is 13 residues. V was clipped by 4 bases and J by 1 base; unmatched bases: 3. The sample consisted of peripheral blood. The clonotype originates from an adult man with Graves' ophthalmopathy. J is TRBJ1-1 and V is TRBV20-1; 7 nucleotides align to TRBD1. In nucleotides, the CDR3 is TGCAGTGCTACCTGGACAGGGAACACTGAAGCTTTCTTT. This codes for CSATWTGNTEAFF.